This TCR beta chain was retrieved from a study of regulatory T cells in long-lasting Graves disease. Noted time point: persistent/refractory GD, antithyroid drugs over 5 years with positive TRAb. PBMC RNA was the source of the TCR library. This clonotype was recorded many times. CDR3 size: 14 residues. Germline V gene lookup returns CDR1 SGHTA and CDR2 FQGNSA. V was shortened by 5 bases and J by 6 bases, with 14 bases between the two germline ends. Arm-PCR of CDR3 regions and iRepertoire HTBI primers were the basis on which TCR beta libraries were built. TCRdb reprocessed the multiplex PCR reads via MiXCR and lists one record per CDR3 protein. The repertoire includes more than 300,000 distinct CDR3 sequences, 20% to 25% of them detected once, and roughly a quarter sits in the top ten.

The source of this sequence is a woman in her forties with Graves disease. V usage is TRBV7-2 and J usage is TRBJ2-1, with D tentatively TRBD2 (6 bases). The sample here was peripheral blood mononuclear cells (PBMCs), taken when the disease was refractory, from a patient treated with antithyroid drugs. The CDR3 DNA reads TGTGCCAGCAGCCCGGCCGGGGGTGGCAATGAGCAGTTCTTC. It specifies CASSPAGGGNEQFF.